This T cell receptor (beta chain) was observed in a study of T cell clonotyping in hematopoietic cell transplantation. In germline, CDR1 is SGHVS, CDR2 FQNEAQ. The V end was cut by 6 bases, the J end by 5 bases, with 8 bases between. The CDR3 totals 12 residues. With regard to this clone: Its antigen is unknown.

Whole-study findings and limits: Cells were unsorted, so CD4 and CD8 contributions were not separated. Broader posttransplant TCR repertoire diversity was predicted by graft donor and pretransplant recipient Inverse Simpson Index values. Recipient TCR diversity dropped after transplant; expanded clonotypes rose from day 30 to 180. Few recipient clonotypes overlapped donors; over 95% were de novo at given depth.

Sequenced by immunoSEQ multiplex PCR; TCRdb stores in-frame clones only, minus some. The profile covers 10,000 to 15,000 clones, with 80% to 95% appearing a single time and 1.2% taken by the ten largest. This sequence joins TRBV7-8 and TRBJ2-1; no clear D gene. Material for sequencing was peripheral blood mononuclear cells. The clonotype was recovered from a man aged 25 to 40 in good health. Some clones in this sample may be carry-over from other donors' samples. CDR3 loop: CASSPRDNEQFF. The CDR3 DNA is TGTGCCAGCAGTCCCCGGGACAATGAGCAGTTCTTC.